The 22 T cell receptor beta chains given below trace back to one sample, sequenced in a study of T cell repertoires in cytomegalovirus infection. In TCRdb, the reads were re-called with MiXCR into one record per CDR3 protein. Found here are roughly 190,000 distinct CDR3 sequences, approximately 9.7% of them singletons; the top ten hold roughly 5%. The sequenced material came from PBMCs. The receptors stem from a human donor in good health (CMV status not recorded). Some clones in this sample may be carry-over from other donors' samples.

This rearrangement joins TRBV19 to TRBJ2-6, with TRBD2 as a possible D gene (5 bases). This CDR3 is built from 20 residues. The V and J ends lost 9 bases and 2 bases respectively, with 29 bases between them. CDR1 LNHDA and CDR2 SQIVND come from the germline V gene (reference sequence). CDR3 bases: TGTGCCAGCTACGGGCGAGGGATAACCTCCCGCTTAGCTGGGGCCAACGTCCTGACTTTC. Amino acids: CASYGRGITSRLAGANVLTF. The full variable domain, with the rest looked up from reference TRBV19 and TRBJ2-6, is DGGITQSPKYLFRKEGQNVTLSCEQNLNHDAMYWYRQDPGQGLRLIYYSQIVNDFQKGDIAEGYSVSREKKESFPLTVTSAQKNPTAFYLCASYGRGITSRLAGANVLTFGAGSRLTVL.

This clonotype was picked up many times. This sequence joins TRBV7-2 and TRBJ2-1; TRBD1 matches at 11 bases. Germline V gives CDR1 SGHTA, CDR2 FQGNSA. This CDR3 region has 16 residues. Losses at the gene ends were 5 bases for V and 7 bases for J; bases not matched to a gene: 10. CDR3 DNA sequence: TGTGCCAGCAGCAGACGGGACAGGGGGTCTGTTAATGAGCAGTTCTTC. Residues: CASSRRDRGSVNEQFF. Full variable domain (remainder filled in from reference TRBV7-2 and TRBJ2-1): GAGVSQSPSNKVTEKGKDVELRCDPISGHTALYWYRQSLGQGLEFLIYFQGNSAPDKSGLPSDRFSAERTGGSVSTLTIQRTQQEDSAVYLCASSRRDRGSVNEQFFGPGTRLTVL.

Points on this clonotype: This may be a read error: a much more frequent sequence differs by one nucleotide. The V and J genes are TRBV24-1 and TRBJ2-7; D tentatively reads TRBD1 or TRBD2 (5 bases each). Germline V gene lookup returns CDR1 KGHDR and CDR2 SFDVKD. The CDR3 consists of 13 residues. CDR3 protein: CDTSGADTYEQYF. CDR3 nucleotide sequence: TGTGACACCAGTGGAGCGGACACCTACGAGCAGTACTTC.

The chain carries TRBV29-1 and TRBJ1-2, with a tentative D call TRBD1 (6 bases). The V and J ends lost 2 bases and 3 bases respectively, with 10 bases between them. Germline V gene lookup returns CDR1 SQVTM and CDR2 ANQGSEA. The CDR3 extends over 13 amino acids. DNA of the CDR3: TGCAGCGTTGAAAGGGGGAAGGACTATGGCTACACCTTC. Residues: CSVERGKDYGYTF.

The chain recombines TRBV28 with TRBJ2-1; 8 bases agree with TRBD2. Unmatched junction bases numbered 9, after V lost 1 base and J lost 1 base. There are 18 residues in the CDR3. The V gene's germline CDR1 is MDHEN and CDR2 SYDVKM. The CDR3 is CASSLYAGLGFSYNEQFF. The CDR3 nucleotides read TGTGCCAGCAGTTTATATGCGGGACTAGGTTTTTCCTACAATGAGCAGTTCTTC. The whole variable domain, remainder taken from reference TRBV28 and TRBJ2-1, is DVKVTQSSRYLVKRTGEKVFLECVQDMDHENMFWYRQDPGLGLRLIYFSYDVKMKEKGDIPEGYSVSREKKERFSLILESASTNQTSMYLCASSLYAGLGFSYNEQFFGPGTRLTVL.

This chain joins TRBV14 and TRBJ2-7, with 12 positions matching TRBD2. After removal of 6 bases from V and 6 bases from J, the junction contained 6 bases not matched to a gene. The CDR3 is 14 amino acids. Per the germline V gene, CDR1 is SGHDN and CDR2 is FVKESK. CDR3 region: CASRTSGSGFEQYF. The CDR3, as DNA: TGTGCCAGCAGGACTAGCGGGAGTGGGTTCGAGCAGTACTTC.

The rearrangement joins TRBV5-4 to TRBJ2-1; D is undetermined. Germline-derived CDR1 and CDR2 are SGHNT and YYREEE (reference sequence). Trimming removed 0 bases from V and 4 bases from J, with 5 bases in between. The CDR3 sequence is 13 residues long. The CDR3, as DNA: TGTGCCAGCAGCTTGGCCCAGTACAATGAGCAGTTCTTC. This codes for CASSLAQYNEQFF.

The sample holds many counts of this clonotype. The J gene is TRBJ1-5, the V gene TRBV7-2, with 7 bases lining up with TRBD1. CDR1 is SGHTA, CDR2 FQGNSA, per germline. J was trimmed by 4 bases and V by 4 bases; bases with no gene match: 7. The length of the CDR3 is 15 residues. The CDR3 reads CASSSGQAVNQPQHF. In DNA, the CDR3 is TGTGCCAGCAGCTCAGGACAGGCCGTTAATCAGCCCCAGCATTTT.

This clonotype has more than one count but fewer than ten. The DNA of the CDR3 is TGTGCCAGCAGCGAGAGGCTTAAACCTACAGATACGCAGTATTTT. This codes for CASSERLKPTDTQYF. The chain carries TRBV7-9 and TRBJ2-3; D is uncertain. CDR3 length: 15 amino acids. Germline V CDR1 and CDR2: SEHNR, FQNEAQ (reference sequence). V dropped 5 bases and J dropped 3 bases, with 15 bases sitting between them.

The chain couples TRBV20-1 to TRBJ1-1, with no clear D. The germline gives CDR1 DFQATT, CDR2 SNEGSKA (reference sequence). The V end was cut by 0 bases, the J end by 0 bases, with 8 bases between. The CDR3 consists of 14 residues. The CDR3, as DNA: TGCAGTGCTAGAGACCTACACCTGAACACTGAAGCTTTCTTT. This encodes CSARDLHLNTEAFF.

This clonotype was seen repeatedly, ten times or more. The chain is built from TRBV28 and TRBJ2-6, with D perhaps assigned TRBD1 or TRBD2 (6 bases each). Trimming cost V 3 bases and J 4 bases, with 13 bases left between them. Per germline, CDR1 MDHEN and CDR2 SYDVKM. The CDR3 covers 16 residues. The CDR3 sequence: CASSFLGGIGANVLTF. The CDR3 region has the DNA TGTGCCAGCAGTTTTTTGGGGGGCATCGGGGCCAACGTCCTGACTTTC. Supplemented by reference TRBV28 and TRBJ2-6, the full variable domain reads DVKVTQSSRYLVKRTGEKVFLECVQDMDHENMFWYRQDPGLGLRLIYFSYDVKMKEKGDIPEGYSVSREKKERFSLILESASTNQTSMYLCASSFLGGIGANVLTFGAGSRLTVL.

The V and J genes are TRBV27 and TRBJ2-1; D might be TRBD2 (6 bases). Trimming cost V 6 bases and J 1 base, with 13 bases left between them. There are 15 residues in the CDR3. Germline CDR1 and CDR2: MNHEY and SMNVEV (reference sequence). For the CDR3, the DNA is TGTGCCAGCAGGCTAGTGGGAGGATCCTACAATGAGCAGTTCTTC. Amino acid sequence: CASRLVGGSYNEQFF.

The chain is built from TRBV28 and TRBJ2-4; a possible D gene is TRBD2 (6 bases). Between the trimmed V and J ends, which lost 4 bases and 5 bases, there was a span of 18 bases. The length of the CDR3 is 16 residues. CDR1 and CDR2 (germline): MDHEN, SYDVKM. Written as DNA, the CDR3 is TGTGCCAGCAGTTCCCCGCCCGGGAGTCCGGAAAACATTCAGTACTTC. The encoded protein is CASSSPPGSPENIQYF.

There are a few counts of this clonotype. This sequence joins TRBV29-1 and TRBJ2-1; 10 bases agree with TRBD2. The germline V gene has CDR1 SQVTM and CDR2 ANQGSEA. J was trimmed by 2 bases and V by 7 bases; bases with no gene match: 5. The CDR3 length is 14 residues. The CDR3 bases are TGCAGCGCCGAACTAGCGGGAACCTACAATGAGCAGTTCTTC. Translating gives CSAELAGTYNEQFF.

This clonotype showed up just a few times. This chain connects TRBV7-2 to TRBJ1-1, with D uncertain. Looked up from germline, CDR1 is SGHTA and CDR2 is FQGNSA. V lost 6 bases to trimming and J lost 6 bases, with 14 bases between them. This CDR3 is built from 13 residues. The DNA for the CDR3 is TGTGCCAGCAGTGAAGACCCGGACGCTGAAGCTTTCTTT. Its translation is CASSEDPDAEAFF. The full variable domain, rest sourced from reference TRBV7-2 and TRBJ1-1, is GAGVSQSPSNKVTEKGKDVELRCDPISGHTALYWYRQSLGQGLEFLIYFQGNSAPDKSGLPSDRFSAERTGGSVSTLTIQRTQQEDSAVYLCASSEDPDAEAFFGQGTRLTVV.

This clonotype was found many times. CDR3 residues: CASSLGRGQYF. In DNA form, the CDR3 reads TGTGCCAGCAGCTTAGGGAGGGGGCAGTACTTC. V is TRBV7-8 and J is TRBJ2-7, with a tentative D call TRBD2 (6 bases). Germline CDR1 and CDR2: SGHVS and FQNEAQ. Trimming cost V 1 base and J 9 bases, with 7 bases left between them. CDR3 length: 11 residues.

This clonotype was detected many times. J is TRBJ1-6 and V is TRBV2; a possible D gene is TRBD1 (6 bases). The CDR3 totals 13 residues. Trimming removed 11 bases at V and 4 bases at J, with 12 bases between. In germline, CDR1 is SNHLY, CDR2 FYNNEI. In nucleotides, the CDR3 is TGTGCCGGGGCCGGGACATATAATTCACCCCTCCACTTT. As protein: CAGAGTYNSPLHF.

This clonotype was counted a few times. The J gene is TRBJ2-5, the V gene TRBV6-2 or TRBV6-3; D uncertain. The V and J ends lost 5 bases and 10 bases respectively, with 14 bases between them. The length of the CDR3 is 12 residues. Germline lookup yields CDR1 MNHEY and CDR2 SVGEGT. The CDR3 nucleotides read TGTGCCAGCAGTCCCTCTCAATGGGGCCAGTACTTC. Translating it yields CASSPSQWGQYF.

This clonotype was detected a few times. The CDR3 nucleotides read TGTGCCAGCAGCTTAGAGGCAGGGGGATACGACGAGCAGTACTTC. This translates into CASSLEAGGYDEQYF. V gene TRBV7-2 combines with J gene TRBJ2-7, with 7 bases aligning to TRBD1. The CDR3 runs 15 residues. Trimming took 1 base from V and 5 from J; bases not matched to a gene: 8. Germline V gene lookup returns CDR1 SGHTA and CDR2 FQGNSA.

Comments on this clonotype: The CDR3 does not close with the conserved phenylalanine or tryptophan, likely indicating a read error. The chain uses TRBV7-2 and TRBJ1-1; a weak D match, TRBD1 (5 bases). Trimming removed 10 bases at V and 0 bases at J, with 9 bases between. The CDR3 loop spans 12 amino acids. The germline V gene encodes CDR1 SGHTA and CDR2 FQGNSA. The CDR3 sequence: CANDRMNTEAFL. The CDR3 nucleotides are TGTGCCAATGACAGAATGAACACTGAAGCTTTCTTA.

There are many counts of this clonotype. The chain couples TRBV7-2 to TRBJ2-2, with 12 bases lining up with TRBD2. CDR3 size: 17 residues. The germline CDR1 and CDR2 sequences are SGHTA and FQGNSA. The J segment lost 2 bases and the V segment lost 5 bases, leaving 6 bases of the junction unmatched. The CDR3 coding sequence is TGTGCCAGCAGCCCGGGGGGACTAGCGGGTAACACCGGGGAGCTGTTTTTT. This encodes CASSPGGLAGNTGELFF.

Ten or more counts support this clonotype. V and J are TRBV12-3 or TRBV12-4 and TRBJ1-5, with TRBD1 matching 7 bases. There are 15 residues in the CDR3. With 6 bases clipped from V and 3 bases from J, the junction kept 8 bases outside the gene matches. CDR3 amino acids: CASSPRTGLNQPQHF. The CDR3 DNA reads TGTGCCAGCAGCCCCAGGACAGGCCTCAATCAGCCCCAGCATTTT.